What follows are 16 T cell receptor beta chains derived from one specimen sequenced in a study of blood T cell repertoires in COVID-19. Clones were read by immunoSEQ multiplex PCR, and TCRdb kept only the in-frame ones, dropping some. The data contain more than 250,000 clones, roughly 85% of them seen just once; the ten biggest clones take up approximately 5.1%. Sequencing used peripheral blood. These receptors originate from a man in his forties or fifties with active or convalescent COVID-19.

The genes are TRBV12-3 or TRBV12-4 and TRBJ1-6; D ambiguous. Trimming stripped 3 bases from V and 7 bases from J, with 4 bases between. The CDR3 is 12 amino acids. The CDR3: CASSFLNSPLHF. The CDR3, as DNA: TGTGCCAGCAGTTTCCTAAATTCACCCCTCCACTTT.

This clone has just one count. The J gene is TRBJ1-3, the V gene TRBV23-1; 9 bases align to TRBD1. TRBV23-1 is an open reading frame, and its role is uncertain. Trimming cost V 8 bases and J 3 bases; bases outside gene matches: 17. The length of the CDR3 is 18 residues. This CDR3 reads CASLHPGQGKKFGNTIYF. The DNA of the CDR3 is TGCGCCAGCTTACATCCGGGACAGGGCAAGAAATTTGGAAACACCATATATTTT.

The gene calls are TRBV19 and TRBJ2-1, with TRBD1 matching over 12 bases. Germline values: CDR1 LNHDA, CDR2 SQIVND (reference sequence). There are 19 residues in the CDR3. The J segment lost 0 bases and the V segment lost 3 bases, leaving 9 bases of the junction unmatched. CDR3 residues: CASSMSGRGQGASYNEQFF. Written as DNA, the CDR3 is TGTGCCAGTAGTATGTCGGGTAGGGGACAGGGGGCCTCCTACAATGAGCAGTTCTTC. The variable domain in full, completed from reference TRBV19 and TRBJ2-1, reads DGGITQSPKYLFRKEGQNVTLSCEQNLNHDAMYWYRQDPGQGLRLIYYSQIVNDFQKGDIAEGYSVSREKKESFPLTVTSAQKNPTAFYLCASSMSGRGQGASYNEQFFGPGTRLTVL.

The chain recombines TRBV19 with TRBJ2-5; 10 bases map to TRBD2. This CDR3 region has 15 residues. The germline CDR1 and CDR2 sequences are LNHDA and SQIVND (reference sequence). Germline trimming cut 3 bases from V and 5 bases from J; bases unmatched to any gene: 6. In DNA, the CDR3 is TGTGCCAGTAGTATGCTAGCGGGAGCTGTGGAGACCCAGTACTTC. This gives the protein CASSMLAGAVETQYF.

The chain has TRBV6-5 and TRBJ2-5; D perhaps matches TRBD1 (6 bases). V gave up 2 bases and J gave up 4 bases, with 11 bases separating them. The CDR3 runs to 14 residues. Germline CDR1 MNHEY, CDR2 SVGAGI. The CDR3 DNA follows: TGTGCCAGCAGTTACGACAGGCGGGTAGAGACCCAGTACTTC. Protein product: CASSYDRRVETQYF.

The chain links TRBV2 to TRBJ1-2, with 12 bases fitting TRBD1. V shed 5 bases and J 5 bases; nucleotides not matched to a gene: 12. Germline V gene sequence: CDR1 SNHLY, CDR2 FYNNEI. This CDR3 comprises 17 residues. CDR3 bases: TGTGCCAGCAGTTATCCGGGACAGGGGGCGCGATCTTATGGCTACACCTTC. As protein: CASSYPGQGARSYGYTF.

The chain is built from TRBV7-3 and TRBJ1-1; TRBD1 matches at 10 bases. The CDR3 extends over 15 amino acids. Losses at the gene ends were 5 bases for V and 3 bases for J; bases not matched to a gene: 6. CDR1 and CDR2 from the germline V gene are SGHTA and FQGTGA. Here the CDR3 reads CASSPSTGGDTEAFF. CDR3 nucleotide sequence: TGTGCCAGCAGCCCATCGACAGGGGGCGACACTGAAGCTTTCTTT.

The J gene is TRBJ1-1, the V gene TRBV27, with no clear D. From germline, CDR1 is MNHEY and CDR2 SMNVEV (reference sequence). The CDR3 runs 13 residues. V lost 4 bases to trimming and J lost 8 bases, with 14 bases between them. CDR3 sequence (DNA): TGTGCCAGCAGTTCCACTCCTCAGCGGGAAGCTTTCTTT. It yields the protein CASSSTPQREAFF.

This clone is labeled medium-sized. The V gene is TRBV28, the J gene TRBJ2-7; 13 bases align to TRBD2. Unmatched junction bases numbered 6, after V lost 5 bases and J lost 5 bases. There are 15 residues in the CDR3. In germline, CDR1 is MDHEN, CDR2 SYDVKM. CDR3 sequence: CASSDGLAGVDEQYF. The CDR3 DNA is TGTGCCAGCAGTGACGGACTAGCGGGAGTAGACGAGCAGTACTTC. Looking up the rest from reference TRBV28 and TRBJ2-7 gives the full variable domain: DVKVTQSSRYLVKRTGEKVFLECVQDMDHENMFWYRQDPGLGLRLIYFSYDVKMKEKGDIPEGYSVSREKKERFSLILESASTNQTSMYLCASSDGLAGVDEQYFGPGTRLTVT.

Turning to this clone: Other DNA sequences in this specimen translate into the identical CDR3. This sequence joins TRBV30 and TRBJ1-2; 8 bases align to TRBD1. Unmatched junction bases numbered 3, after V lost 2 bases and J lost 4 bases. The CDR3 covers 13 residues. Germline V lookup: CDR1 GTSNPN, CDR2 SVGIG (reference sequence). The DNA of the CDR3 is TGTGCCTGGAGTCGGGACAGGCCCTATGGCTACACCTTC. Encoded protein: CAWSRDRPYGYTF.

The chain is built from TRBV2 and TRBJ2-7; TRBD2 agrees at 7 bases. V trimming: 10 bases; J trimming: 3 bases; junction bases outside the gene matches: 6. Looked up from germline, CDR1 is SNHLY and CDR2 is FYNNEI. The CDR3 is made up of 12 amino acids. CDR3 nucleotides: TGTGCCATCAAGAGGGACTACTACGAGCAGTACTTC. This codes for CAIKRDYYEQYF.

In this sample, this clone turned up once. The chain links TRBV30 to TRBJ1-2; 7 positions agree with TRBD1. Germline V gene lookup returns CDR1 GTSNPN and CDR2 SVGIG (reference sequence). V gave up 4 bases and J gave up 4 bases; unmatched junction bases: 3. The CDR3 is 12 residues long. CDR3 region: CAWTGTAYGYTF. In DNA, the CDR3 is TGTGCCTGGACCGGGACAGCCTATGGCTACACCTTC.

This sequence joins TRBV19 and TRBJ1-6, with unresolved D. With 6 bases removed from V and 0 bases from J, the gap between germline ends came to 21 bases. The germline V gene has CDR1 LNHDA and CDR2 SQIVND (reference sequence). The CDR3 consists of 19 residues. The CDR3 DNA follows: TGTGCCAGTAGACCCGGGAACGGCCTGGTGGGCTCCTATAATTCACCCCTCCACTTT. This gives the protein CASRPGNGLVGSYNSPLHF.

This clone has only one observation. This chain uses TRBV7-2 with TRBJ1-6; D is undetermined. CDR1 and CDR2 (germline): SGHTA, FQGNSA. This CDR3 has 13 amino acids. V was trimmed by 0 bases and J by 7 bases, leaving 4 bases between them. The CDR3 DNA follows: TGTGCCAGCAGCTTAGCCGGGAATTCACCCCTCCACTTT. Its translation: CASSLAGNSPLHF.

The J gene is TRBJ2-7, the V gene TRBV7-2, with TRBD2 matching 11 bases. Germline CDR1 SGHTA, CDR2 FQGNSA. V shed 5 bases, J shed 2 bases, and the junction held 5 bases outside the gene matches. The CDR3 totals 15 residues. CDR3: CASSQTSGRAYEQYF. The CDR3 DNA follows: TGTGCCAGCAGCCAAACTAGCGGGAGAGCCTACGAGCAGTACTTC.

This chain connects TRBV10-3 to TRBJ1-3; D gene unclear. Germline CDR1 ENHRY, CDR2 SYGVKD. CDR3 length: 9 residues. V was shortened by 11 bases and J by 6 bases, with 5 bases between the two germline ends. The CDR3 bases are TGTGCCGTAGAAAACACCATATATTTT. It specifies CAVENTIYF.